Sequencing of this T cell receptor (beta chain) was carried out in a study of blood T cell repertoires in COVID-19. Produced via immunoSEQ multiplex PCR; TCRdb's table is partial and in-frame only. In the table there are 120,000 to 150,000 clones, more than 75% of which are singletons. The V and J ends lost 6 bases and 1 base respectively, with 10 bases between them. Per germline, CDR1 SGHRS and CDR2 YFSETQ. The length of the CDR3 is 13 residues. The genes are TRBV5-1 and TRBJ1-1, with D uncertain. This receptor was identified in a woman under 40 with acute COVID-19. Sequenced input: PBMCs or T cells enriched from blood (not recorded which). The CDR3, as DNA: TGCGCCAGCACCGCAGATTCGAACACTGAAGCTTTCTTT. Translation gives CASTADSNTEAFF.